Detailed here is one T cell receptor (beta chain). Its antigen is undetermined. Via MiXCR, TCRdb re-called the 5' RACE reads, giving one row per CDR3 protein. Here the sample spans 250,000 to 350,000 distinct CDR3 sequences, approximately 8.2% being singletons. These data come from a study of CD8 T cells in ankylosing spondylitis. Study-wide results and caveats: Characteristic, it appeared, of ankylosing spondylitis blood was a TCR beta motif of roughly eight highly homologous variants. Matched ankylosing spondylitis synovial fluid reportedly showed significant enrichment of disease-linked clones.

This TCR came from a male donor with ankylosing spondylitis. Sequencing used blood, either unsorted or a sorted T cell fraction (not recorded which).

The CDR3 nucleotides are TGTGCCAGCAGTAGAGGGGTAGGCGAGACCCAGTACTTC. Residues: CASSRGVGETQYF. V and J are TRBV6-1 and TRBJ2-5; TRBD1 or TRBD2 may be the D gene (5 bases each). The CDR3 is 13 residues long. CDR1 MNHNS and CDR2 SASEGT come from the germline V gene. V was shortened by 5 bases and J by 5 bases, with 12 bases between the two germline ends.